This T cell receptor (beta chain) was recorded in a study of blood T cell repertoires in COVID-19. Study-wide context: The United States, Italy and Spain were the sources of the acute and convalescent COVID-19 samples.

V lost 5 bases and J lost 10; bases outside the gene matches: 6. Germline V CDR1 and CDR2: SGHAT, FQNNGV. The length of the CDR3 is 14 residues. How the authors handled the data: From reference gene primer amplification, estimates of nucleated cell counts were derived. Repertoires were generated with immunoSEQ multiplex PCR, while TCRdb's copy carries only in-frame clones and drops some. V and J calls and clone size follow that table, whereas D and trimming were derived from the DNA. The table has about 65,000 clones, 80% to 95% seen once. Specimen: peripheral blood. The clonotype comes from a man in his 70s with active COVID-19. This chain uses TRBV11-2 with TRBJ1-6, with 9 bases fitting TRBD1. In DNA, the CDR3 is TGTGCCAGCAGCCGGGACAGGGAACGGTCACCCCTCCACTTT. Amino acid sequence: CASSRDRERSPLHF.